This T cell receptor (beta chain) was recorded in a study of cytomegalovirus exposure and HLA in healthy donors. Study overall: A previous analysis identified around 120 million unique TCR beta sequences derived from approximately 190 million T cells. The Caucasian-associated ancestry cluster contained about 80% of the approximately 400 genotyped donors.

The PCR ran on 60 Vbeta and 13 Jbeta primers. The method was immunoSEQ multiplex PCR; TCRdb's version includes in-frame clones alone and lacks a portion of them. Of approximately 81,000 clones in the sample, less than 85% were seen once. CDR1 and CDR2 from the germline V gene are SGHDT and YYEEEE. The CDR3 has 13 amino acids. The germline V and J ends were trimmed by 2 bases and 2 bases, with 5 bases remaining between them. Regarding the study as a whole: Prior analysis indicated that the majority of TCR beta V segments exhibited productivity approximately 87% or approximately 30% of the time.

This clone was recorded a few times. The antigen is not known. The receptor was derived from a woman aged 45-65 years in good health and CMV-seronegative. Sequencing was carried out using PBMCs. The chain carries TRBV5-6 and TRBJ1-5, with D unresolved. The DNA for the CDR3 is TGTGCCAGCAGCTTACTCGGCAATCAGCCCCAGCATTTT. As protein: CASSLLGNQPQHF.